The present entry profiles one T cell receptor beta chain with its context. The source of the sample is a study of T-cell memory formation after mild COVID-19. TCRdb reprocessed the 5' RACE reads with MiXCR, giving one entry per CDR3 protein. This sample has roughly 49,000 distinct CDR3 sequences, with 25% to 35% found just once. The CDR3 extends over 14 amino acids. Trimming left V 1 base short and J 6 bases short, with 11 bases between. Germline V lookup: CDR1 KGHDR, CDR2 SFDVKD. V is TRBV24-1 and J is TRBJ1-2, with D hard to call. The source is a man aged 18 to 30 who had mild COVID-19 (a few samples of this study predate the infection). Cell type and time point are not known. What was sequenced was PBMCs or a T cell subset sorted from them (not recorded which). The CDR3 sequence: CATSDLSGLDGYTF. The CDR3, as DNA: TGTGCCACCAGTGATTTATCAGGCCTTGATGGCTACACCTTC.